The rows below give T cell receptor beta chains drawn from one sample of a study of regulatory T cells in long-lasting Graves disease. TCRdb reanalysed the multiplex PCR reads using MiXCR and keeps one entry per CDR3 protein. Of 450,000 or so distinct CDR3 sequences detected, roughly 20% appear once; the ten largest clones hold 6.5% to 10%. Sample: peripheral blood mononuclear cells (PBMCs), taken when the disease was refractory, from a patient treated with antithyroid drugs. These receptors were taken from a female donor with Graves disease. The CDR3 runs from the conserved cysteine through the conserved F or W. The D gene is left open where the match is weak. Rows may omit the clone size; those that give it use once, few, many or a size class.

J,size,D,V,CDR3,DNA
TRBJ2-7,many,TRBD2,TRBV11-2,CASSGAGAREQYF,TGTGCCAGCAGCGGAGCGGGGGCTCGCGAGCAGTACTTC
TRBJ1-2,.,.,TRBV3-1,CASSQELGRSLYGYTF,TGTGCCAGCAGCCAAGAATTGGGGCGGTCTTTGTACGGCTACACCTTC
TRBJ2-7,.,.,TRBV6-1,CASRGRTTLLYF,TGTGCCAGCAGAGGCCGGACTACGTTGTTGTACTTC
TRBJ2-7,many,.,TRBV11-2,CASSLEPRHGYEQYF,TGTGCCAGCAGCTTAGAACCCCGACACGGCTACGAGCAGTACTTC
TRBJ1-3,few,.,TRBV2,CASSPLQGPGNTIYF,TGTGCCAGCAGCCCCCTTCAGGGACCTGGAAACACCATATATTTT
TRBJ1-5,.,TRBD1,TRBV28,CACKPGQGSYSNQPQHF,TGTGCCTGTAAACCGGGACAGGGGAGTTATAGCAATCAGCCCCAGCATTTT
TRBJ2-4,few,.,TRBV5-5,CASSRDSEDIQYF,TGTGCCAGCAGCCGCGACAGTGAAGACATTCAGTACTTC
TRBJ1-4,many,.,TRBV30,CAWRWGAFGFPTNEKLFF,TGTGCCTGGAGGTGGGGGGCATTTGGATTCCCAACTAATGAAAAACTGTTTTTT
TRBJ2-1,.,TRBD2,TRBV6-1,CASSRSTGTGRGNEQFF,TGTGCCAGCAGTCGCTCAACCGGGACCGGGAGGGGGAATGAGCAGTTCTTC
TRBJ1-2,.,.,TRBV19,CASRSGGGGYGYTF,TGTGCCAGTCGGAGTGGGGGTGGTGGCTATGGCTACACCTTC
TRBJ2-5,many,.,TRBV29-1,CSAQAPGLGETQYF,TGCAGCGCCCAAGCACCTGGCCTGGGGGAGACCCAGTACTTC
TRBJ2-5,many,TRBD1,TRBV7-3,CASSLRGQGRETQYF,TGTGCCAGCAGCTTACGAGGACAGGGGAGAGAGACCCAGTACTTC
TRBJ1-5,many,.,TRBV12-3/TRBV12-4,CASSLRELGQPQHF,TGTGCCAGCAGCCTGCGGGAGTTGGGTCAGCCCCAGCATTTT
TRBJ2-5,few,.,TRBV5-6,CASSLLQSQETQYF,TGTGCCAGCAGCTTGCTACAGTCCCAAGAGACCCAGTACTTC
TRBJ2-3,.,.,TRBV7-2,CASSSRSLGTQYF,TGTGCCAGCAGCTCTAGATCATTGGGTACGCAGTATTTT
TRBJ1-2,many,.,TRBV5-1,CASSLTGKDGYTF,TGCGCCAGCAGCTTGACGGGGAAAGATGGCTACACCTTC
TRBJ1-3,few,.,TRBV6-2/TRBV6-3,CASSEFKGAGNTIYF,TGTGCCAGCAGTGAATTCAAGGGAGCGGGAAACACCATATATTTT
TRBJ2-2,.,TRBD2,TRBV27,CASSRRGLASTGELFF,TGTGCCAGCAGCCGCCGGGGACTAGCGTCAACCGGGGAGCTGTTTTTT
TRBJ1-4,.,.,TRBV7-2,CASSFSQSDSEDEKLFF,TGTGCCAGCAGCTTTTCCCAGTCGGACAGTGAAGACGAAAAACTGTTTTTT
TRBJ1-2,many,.,TRBV29-1,CSAQAPTGGYTF,TGCAGCGCCCAGGCCCCCACAGGTGGCTACACCTTC
TRBJ2-7,.,TRBD2,TRBV9,CASSKGTSGLSENYEQYF,TGTGCCAGCAGCAAAGGGACTAGCGGACTCTCAGAAAACTACGAGCAGTACTTC
TRBJ2-3,.,TRBD2,TRBV13,CASSSTSGEPDTQYF,TGTGCCAGCAGTTCGACTAGCGGAGAGCCAGATACGCAGTATTTT
TRBJ1-5,.,TRBD1,TRBV7-9,CASSLGRQGLSNQPQHF,TGTGCCAGCAGCTTAGGGAGACAGGGGTTAAGCAATCAGCCCCAGCATTTT
TRBJ2-1,.,.,TRBV25-1,CASSARDTSYNEQFF,TGTGCCAGCAGTGCTCGGGACACCTCCTACAATGAGCAGTTCTTC
TRBJ2-7,few,TRBD2,TRBV7-9,CASSFSGTTTYEQYF,TGTGCCAGCAGCTTTTCCGGGACTACCACCTACGAGCAGTACTTC
TRBJ2-2,many,.,TRBV2,CASSEALLAANTGELFF,TGTGCCAGCAGTGAAGCGCTTCTTGCCGCGAACACCGGGGAGCTGTTTTTT
TRBJ2-4,.,.,TRBV5-1,CASSLGRQLPAKNIQYF,TGCGCCAGCAGCTTGGGAAGACAGTTACCAGCCAAAAACATTCAGTACTTC
TRBJ1-1,many,.,TRBV11-2,CASSLDGGGGTEAFF,TGTGCCAGCAGCCTAGACGGGGGGGGTGGCACTGAAGCTTTCTTT
TRBJ2-2,.,.,TRBV27,CASSFAGGSTGELFF,TGTGCCAGCAGTTTTGCAGGGGGGTCAACCGGGGAGCTGTTTTTT
TRBJ2-2,many,.,TRBV7-9,CASSYTQVFGELFF,TGTGCCAGCAGCTACACACAGGTCTTCGGGGAGCTGTTTTTT
TRBJ2-3,.,TRBD2,TRBV5-4,CASSLEGTRSLDTQYF,TGTGCCAGCAGCCTGGAGGGGACTAGAAGTTTAGATACGCAGTATTTT
TRBJ1-2,many,TRBD1,TRBV12-3/TRBV12-4,CASSFGTGANYGYTF,TGTGCCAGCAGCTTCGGGACAGGAGCTAACTATGGCTACACCTTC
TRBJ1-2,few,.,TRBV4-1,CASSQVDPYYGYTF,TGCGCCAGCAGCCAAGTTGATCCATACTATGGCTACACCTTC
TRBJ2-3,.,.,TRBV28,CASSSMRRDSTDTQYF,TGTGCCAGCAGTTCGATGAGAAGGGACAGCACAGATACGCAGTATTTT
TRBJ2-7,.,TRBD2,TRBV9,CASSVTSGSIYEQYF,TGTGCCAGCAGCGTGACTAGCGGGAGTATATACGAGCAGTACTTC
TRBJ2-5,.,TRBD1,TRBV5-1,CASSLFPPFGTGEETQYF,TGCGCCAGCAGCTTGTTCCCTCCCTTCGGGACAGGGGAAGAGACCCAGTACTTC
TRBJ2-1,.,TRBD2,TRBV7-3,CASSISSGRSEFF,TGTGCCAGCAGCATTTCTAGCGGGAGGTCGGAGTTCTTC
TRBJ2-3,few,TRBD1,TRBV10-1,CATARGTGDGDTQYF,TGCGCCACCGCCCGTGGGACAGGGGACGGAGATACGCAGTATTTT
TRBJ2-7,few,.,TRBV30,CAWSRRSSYEQYF,TGTGCCTGGAGTCGCAGAAGCTCCTACGAGCAGTACTTC
TRBJ2-7,once,.,TRBV7-3,CASTNQTSMYLCASRTGISYEQYF,.